The 25 T cell receptor beta chains given below trace back to one sample, sequenced in a study of beta chain features in type 1 diabetes. TCRB transcripts that were expressed got sequenced, as all of the isolated RNA had been reverse transcribed. Method: immunoSEQ multiplex PCR; TCRdb's copy keeps in-frame clones and lacks some. The sample has 900,000 or so clones; roughly 15% are singletons. Sequencing was done on a sample of naive CD4+ T cells from blood. The receptors were sampled from a woman between 18 and 30 years old in good health.

This clone was counted a few times. The chain carries TRBV2 and TRBJ2-1; TRBD1 aligns across 11 bases. CDR1 SNHLY and CDR2 FYNNEI come from the germline V gene. The CDR3 consists of 14 residues. The ends lost 9 bases at V and 5 bases at J; junction bases unmatched: 6. CDR3 sequence reads: CASDRDRGNNEQFF. CDR3 nucleotide sequence: TGTGCCAGTGACCGGGACAGGGGGAACAATGAGCAGTTCTTC.

This clone was picked up a small number of times. The identical CDR3 is also encoded by other nucleotide sequences in the sample. The V call is TRBV7-9, the J call TRBJ1-5, with D perhaps matching TRBD1 (5 bases). Germline V gene data show CDR1 as SEHNR and CDR2 as FQNEAQ (reference sequence). The ends were cut back, 2 bases at V and 5 bases at J, with 7 bases in the middle. CDR3 length: 13 residues. CDR3 sequence (DNA): TGTGCCAGCAGCTTAAGGGGTGATCAGCCCCAGCATTTT. Its translation: CASSLRGDQPQHF.

The rearrangement joins TRBV7-2 to TRBJ2-7, with D possibly TRBD1 on 5 matching bases. The germline gives CDR1 SGHTA, CDR2 FQGNSA. Trimming took off 3 bases at V and 4 bases at J, with 13 bases between the two ends. The CDR3 runs to 14 residues. This chain's CDR3 is CASSLLTETYEQYF. Written as DNA, the CDR3 is TGTGCCAGCAGCTTGTTGACAGAGACTTACGAGCAGTACTTC.

The sample holds a few counts of this clone. V usage is TRBV5-4 and J usage is TRBJ1-2; D may be TRBD1 (5 bases). Germline-derived CDR1 and CDR2 are SGHNT and YYREEE (reference sequence). The CDR3 runs to 14 residues. Trimming took 1 base from V and 3 from J, leaving 10 bases between them. CDR3 sequence: CASSLSWGDYGYTF. The CDR3 coding sequence is TGTGCCAGCAGCTTGAGCTGGGGGGACTATGGCTACACCTTC.

The CDR3 loop reads CSARVAWGAFF. The CDR3 coding sequence is TGCAGTGCTAGAGTGGCCTGGGGAGCTTTCTTT. The V gene is TRBV20-1, the J gene TRBJ1-1; unclear D gene. The CDR3 covers 11 residues. Looked up from germline, CDR1 is DFQATT and CDR2 is SNEGSKA (reference sequence). Trimming took off 1 base at V and 10 bases at J, with 10 bases between the two ends.

The V call is TRBV28, the J call TRBJ2-1; the match to TRBD2 covers 15 bases. This CDR3 region has 17 residues. CDR1 and CDR2 (germline): MDHEN, SYDVKM. V shed 7 bases and J 4 bases; nucleotides not matched to a gene: 8. CDR3 coding DNA: TGTGCCAGCAAAGGACTAGCGGGAGGGCCGGGTTACAATGAGCAGTTCTTC. Its translation is CASKGLAGGPGYNEQFF.

This clone was picked up a small number of times. V gene TRBV28 combines with J gene TRBJ2-1, with 8 bases aligning to TRBD2. The germline gives CDR1 MDHEN, CDR2 SYDVKM. The trim removed 2 bases at V and 6 bases at J, leaving 6 bases unmatched. This CDR3 has 15 amino acids. CDR3 protein: CASSLPSGRSNEQFF. For the CDR3, the DNA is TGTGCCAGCAGTTTACCCAGCGGGAGAAGCAATGAGCAGTTCTTC.

V is TRBV9 and J is TRBJ1-1; maybe TRBD1 (6 bases). The CDR3 sequence is 15 residues long. Germline loops: CDR1 SGDLS, CDR2 YYNGEE. V shed 4 bases and J shed 0 bases, with 13 bases lying between them. DNA for the CDR3: TGTGCCAGCAGCAAAACAGGGAACTTGAACACTGAAGCTTTCTTT. Protein sequence: CASSKTGNLNTEAFF.

The CDR3 sequence: CASSRDTGHQPQHF. CDR3 sequence (DNA): TGTGCCAGCAGTCGCGATACAGGGCATCAGCCCCAGCATTTT. The V call is TRBV28, the J call TRBJ1-5; D possibly corresponds to TRBD1 (6 bases). The CDR3 is 14 residues long. V lost 5 bases and J lost 5, with 13 bases in between. CDR1 is MDHEN and CDR2 is SYDVKM in the germline V gene.

This clone came up a few times. V and J are TRBV18 and TRBJ2-4; D possibly corresponds to TRBD2 (6 bases). V was pared by 0 bases and J by 9 bases, with 15 bases between. CDR1 KGHSH and CDR2 LQKENI come from the germline V gene. This CDR3 is built from 15 residues. CDR3 loop: CASSPPRVSGGIQYF. CDR3 DNA: TGTGCCAGCTCACCACCTAGGGTATCCGGGGGCATTCAGTACTTC.

The rearrangement joins TRBV19 to TRBJ1-1; 7 bases map to TRBD1. CDR1 and CDR2 from the germline V gene are LNHDA and SQIVND (reference sequence). This CDR3 has 14 residues. The ends lost 5 bases at V and 6 bases at J; junction bases unmatched: 9. CDR3 residues: CASSWDSRTAEAFF. CDR3 bases: TGTGCCAGTAGTTGGGACAGCAGAACGGCTGAAGCTTTCTTT. The full variable domain, in which reference TRBV19 and TRBJ1-1 provide the parts outside the CDR3, is DGGITQSPKYLFRKEGQNVTLSCEQNLNHDAMYWYRQDPGQGLRLIYYSQIVNDFQKGDIAEGYSVSREKKESFPLTVTSAQKNPTAFYLCASSWDSRTAEAFFGQGTRLTVV.

The chain combines TRBV5-4 with TRBJ2-1, with D tentatively TRBD2 (6 bases). The germline gives CDR1 SGHNT, CDR2 YYREEE (reference sequence). Trimming took off 4 bases at V and 5 bases at J, with 25 bases between the two ends. The CDR3 runs to 18 residues. The CDR3 is CASSTVPRASEPNNEQFF. The CDR3 DNA reads TGTGCCAGCAGCACGGTACCCAGGGCTAGCGAACCCAACAATGAGCAGTTCTTC. Based on the CDR3 plus reference TRBV5-4 and TRBJ2-1, the full variable domain is ETGVTQSPTHLIKTRGQQVTLRCSSQSGHNTVSWYQQALGQGPQFIFQYYREEENGRGNFPPRFSGLQFPNYSSELNVNALELDDSALYLCASSTVPRASEPNNEQFFGPGTRLTVL.

The chain recombines TRBV6-6 with TRBJ1-2; 7 bases fit TRBD1. Germline V gene lookup returns CDR1 MNHNY and CDR2 SVGAGI (reference sequence). Trimming at V came to 9 bases and at J to 2 bases, leaving 9 bases not matched to a gene. The CDR3 covers 14 residues. CDR3 sequence: CASQTGQINYGYTF. The CDR3 DNA sequence: TGTGCCAGTCAGACGGGACAGATAAACTATGGCTACACCTTC.

V gene TRBV25-1 combines with J gene TRBJ2-3; tentative D call: TRBD2 (6 bases). The CDR3 covers 16 residues. The germline V gene has CDR1 MGHDK and CDR2 SYGVNS. Trimming took 2 bases from V and 3 from J, leaving 15 bases between them. CDR3 nucleotides: TGTGCCAGCAGTGAAGCCGGGTCGGGAGATACAGATACGCAGTATTTT. Translation gives CASSEAGSGDTDTQYF.

This clone came up a few times. V gene TRBV19 combines with J gene TRBJ2-3; TRBD2 matches at 9 bases. The V gene end was trimmed by 4 bases and the J gene end by 2 bases; junction bases not matched to a gene: 4. The CDR3 extends over 15 amino acids. Germline V gives CDR1 LNHDA, CDR2 SQIVND (reference sequence). The CDR3 DNA is TGTGCCAGTAGTAGACTAGCGGAGCTCACAGATACGCAGTATTTT. This codes for CASSRLAELTDTQYF.

This clone came up a few times. The rearrangement links TRBV5-8 to TRBJ2-7; the D is unclear. Germline V gene sequence: CDR1 SGHTS, CDR2 YDEGEE. V lost 4 bases to trimming and J lost 2 bases, with 10 bases between them. The CDR3 totals 13 residues. CDR3 in amino acids: CASSVIQTYEQYF. Here the CDR3 DNA reads TGTGCCAGCAGCGTGATACAGACCTACGAGCAGTACTTC.

Of note for this clone: Other nucleotide sequences from this sample produce the same CDR3. V is TRBV18 and J is TRBJ1-5, with 8 bases aligning to TRBD1. V was clipped by 3 bases and J by 2 bases; unmatched bases: 3. Looked up from germline, CDR1 is KGHSH and CDR2 is LQKENI. The length of the CDR3 is 15 residues. The CDR3 sequence is CASSPTGAGNQPQHF. The CDR3 DNA reads TGTGCCAGCTCACCGACAGGGGCAGGCAATCAGCCCCAGCATTTT.

This clone was seen only a few times. The rearrangement joins TRBV7-3 to TRBJ2-2, with 9 bases matching TRBD1. This CDR3 has 17 residues. V dropped 5 bases and J dropped 5; count of bases not matched to a gene: 12. Germline CDR1 reads SGHTA; CDR2 reads FQGTGA. In DNA, the CDR3 is TGTGCCAGCAGCCTAGCCCTGGGACAGGGAGGGACCGGGGAGCTGTTTTTT. Translation gives CASSLALGQGGTGELFF.

The gene calls are TRBV7-2 and TRBJ2-1; the D gene is possibly TRBD1 (6 bases). The germline V gene encodes CDR1 SGHTA and CDR2 FQGNSA. The CDR3 covers 15 residues. Trimming shortened V by 6 bases and J by 5 bases, and 17 bases separated the two germline ends. This chain's CDR3 is CASRPRGISHNEQFF. The CDR3 DNA follows: TGTGCCAGCAGGCCGAGGGGGATTTCGCACAATGAGCAGTTCTTC.

Written as DNA, the CDR3 is TGCGCCAGCAGCCAAGGTCGCCTGGGACTAGGCCTCTACAATGAGCAGTTCTTC. This gives the protein CASSQGRLGLGLYNEQFF. The chain is built from TRBV4-3 and TRBJ2-1, with 8 bases matching TRBD2. Losses at the gene ends were 1 base for V and 3 bases for J; bases not matched to a gene: 11. CDR1 and CDR2 from the germline V gene are LGHNA and YSLEER. The CDR3 sequence is 18 residues long.

This clone has just a few counts. This chain uses TRBV25-1 with TRBJ2-7; 11 positions match TRBD1. The CDR3 has 16 amino acids. Per germline, CDR1 MGHDK and CDR2 SYGVNS. V was pared by 2 bases and J by 3 bases, with 6 bases of the junction left unmatched. CDR3 residues: CASSEPGTGGIYEQYF. In nucleotides, the CDR3 is TGTGCCAGCAGTGAACCCGGGACAGGGGGAATCTACGAGCAGTACTTC.

This chain joins TRBV25-1 and TRBJ1-1, with D uncertain. The V end lost 1 base, the J end lost 7 bases, and 10 bases lay between the germline ends. CDR3 length: 13 amino acids. Germline V gene lookup returns CDR1 MGHDK and CDR2 SYGVNS. Here the CDR3 reads CASSESGKNEAFF. CDR3 bases: TGTGCCAGCAGTGAATCGGGGAAGAATGAAGCTTTCTTT.

This chain uses TRBV6-6 with TRBJ2-1, with 8 bases identical to TRBD2. The CDR3 is made up of 16 amino acids. Germline CDR1 and CDR2: MNHNY and SVGAGI (reference sequence). V shed 6 bases, J shed 0 bases, and the junction held 7 bases outside the gene matches. The CDR3 DNA sequence: TGTGCCAGCAGCCCGCGGACTAGCCACTCCTACAATGAGCAGTTCTTC. It yields the protein CASSPRTSHSYNEQFF.

This clone has just a few counts. This chain connects TRBV10-3 to TRBJ2-5, with TRBD1 matching 8 bases. Germline V gene sequence: CDR1 ENHRY, CDR2 SYGVKD. This CDR3 has 14 residues. After removal of 6 bases from V and 2 bases from J, the junction contained 5 bases not matched to a gene. The CDR3 loop reads CAIRRTGPQETQYF. CDR3 nucleotides: TGTGCCATCAGAAGGACAGGGCCACAAGAGACCCAGTACTTC.

In its sample, this clone was seen a few times. This sequence joins TRBV11-1 and TRBJ1-4; tentative D call: TRBD1 (5 bases). The length of the CDR3 is 17 residues. Germline V gene sequence: CDR1 SGHAT, CDR2 FQDESV (reference sequence). Between the trimmed V and J ends, which lost 3 bases and 5 bases, there was a span of 19 bases. The CDR3 loop reads CASSFHPGTISNEKLFF. CDR3 DNA: TGTGCCAGCAGCTTCCATCCCGGGACGATTAGCAATGAAAAACTGTTTTTT.